One sample yielded the 13 T cell receptor beta chains listed below, sequenced in a study of early T cells in non-severe SARS-CoV-2 infection. TCRdb re-derived calls from the 5' RACE reads in MiXCR, one entry per CDR3 protein. The table shows more than 25,000 distinct CDR3 sequences, with 4.6% occurring only once. The material sequenced was whole blood, taken at baseline. The receptors derive from an adult who was a healthcare worker with PCR-confirmed SARS-CoV-2 infection or an uninfected control (not recorded which).

In its sample, this clonotype was seen many times. The rearrangement uses TRBV29-1 and TRBJ2-7, with 7 bases identical to TRBD2. Trimming took 1 base from V and 4 from J; bases not matched to a gene: 1. Germline CDR1 is SQVTM and CDR2 is ANQGSEA. This CDR3 has 12 residues. CDR3 loop: CSVEAGGYEQYF. The CDR3 region has the DNA TGCAGCGTTGAAGCGGGAGGTTACGAGCAGTACTTC.

This clonotype has at least ten counts. The chain joins TRBV20-1 to TRBJ2-3, with D perhaps TRBD2 (7 bases). CDR1 and CDR2 from the germline V gene are DFQATT and SNEGSKA (reference sequence). This CDR3 has 15 residues. V was cut by 3 bases and J by 4 bases, with 17 bases left in between. CDR3 protein: CSARGAGERPDTQYF. Written as DNA, the CDR3 is TGCAGTGCTAGGGGGGCGGGAGAGCGACCAGATACGCAGTATTTT.

This clonotype was seen many times. The V gene is TRBV5-1, the J gene TRBJ2-3; TRBD1 matches at 7 bases. Trimming at V came to 4 bases and at J to 6 bases, leaving 11 bases not matched to a gene. CDR1 and CDR2 from the germline V gene are SGHRS and YFSETQ. The CDR3 totals 15 residues. CDR3 region: CASSPNRDSADTQYF. CDR3 sequence (DNA): TGCGCCAGCAGCCCAAACAGGGACAGCGCGGATACGCAGTATTTT.

This clonotype was observed at least ten times. The CDR3 protein is CASSLAEQGARNGYTF. The DNA of the CDR3 is TGTGCCAGCAGCTTAGCCGAACAGGGGGCGCGAAATGGCTACACCTTC. V usage is TRBV7-9 and J usage is TRBJ1-2, with 9 bases fitting TRBD1. The CDR3 runs 16 residues. V shed 0 bases and J 6 bases; nucleotides not matched to a gene: 8. The germline V gene encodes CDR1 SEHNR and CDR2 FQNEAQ (reference sequence).

This clonotype was counted many times. Written as DNA, the CDR3 is TGTGCCAGCAGCCCTACTGGGCAGTCTAACTATGGCTACACCTTC. Protein product: CASSPTGQSNYGYTF. The genes are TRBV7-3 and TRBJ1-2; no clear D gene. The CDR3 length is 15 residues. V lost 5 bases and J lost 0, with 13 bases in between. The germline V gene has CDR1 SGHTA and CDR2 FQGTGA.

This clonotype was picked up many times. The gene calls are TRBV25-1 and TRBJ1-6; tentative D call: TRBD1 (6 bases). This CDR3 has 15 amino acids. Germline V gene data show CDR1 as MGHDK and CDR2 as SYGVNS. V dropped 5 bases and J dropped 3 bases, with 11 bases sitting between them. The CDR3: CASSRQAFYNSPLHF. CDR3 DNA sequence: TGTGCCAGCAGTAGACAGGCGTTCTATAATTCACCCCTCCACTTT.

Many counts were recorded for this clonotype. The chain recombines TRBV11-1 with TRBJ2-4; D possibly matches TRBD1 or TRBD2 (5 bases each). Trimming removed 3 bases from V and 8 bases from J, with 11 bases in between. The CDR3 length is 13 residues. CDR1 is SGHAT and CDR2 is FQDESV in the germline V gene (reference sequence). As DNA, the CDR3 is TGTGCCAGCAGCTTGGGACCAGCGTACATTCAGTACTTC. This sequence encodes CASSLGPAYIQYF.

This clonotype has a count of ten or more. The chain joins TRBV7-8 to TRBJ1-1; the match to TRBD1 covers 7 bases. The germline CDR1 and CDR2 sequences are SGHVS and FQNEAQ. V lost 5 bases, J lost 9 bases, and 12 bases stayed unmatched. The CDR3 has 14 amino acids. The CDR3 DNA reads as TGTGCCAGCAGCGGGGCGAGAGGGGGCGGAAAAGCTTTCTTT. Translated: CASSGARGGGKAFF.

The chain couples TRBV6-5 to TRBJ2-7; no reliable D call. Germline V gives CDR1 MNHEY, CDR2 SVGAGI. The CDR3 has 14 residues. V was pared by 6 bases and J by 7 bases, with 19 bases between. As DNA, the CDR3 is TGTGCCAGCAGCCCAATCGGCGGAGCGCGAGAGCAGTACTTC. Protein: CASSPIGGAREQYF.

This clonotype came up many times. The CDR3 region has the DNA TGCGCCAGCAGTGAATCCACAGATACGCAGTATTTT. This codes for CASSESTDTQYF. The chain combines TRBV10-1 with TRBJ2-3; no reliable D call. With 3 bases removed from V and 2 bases from J, the gap between germline ends came to 3 bases. This CDR3 comprises 12 residues. Germline V lookup: CDR1 WNHNN, CDR2 SYGVQD (reference sequence).

In its sample, this clonotype ranks as medium-sized. The gene calls are TRBV4-3 and TRBJ2-7, with a possible D match to TRBD1 (7 bases). The V end lost 0 bases, the J end lost 0 bases, and 18 bases lay between the germline ends. Germline V CDR1 and CDR2: LGHNA, YSLEER. The CDR3 length is 18 residues. CDR3 nucleotide sequence: TGCGCCAGCAGCCAAGATCTGGCAGGGGGGCTACTCTCCTACGAGCAGTACTTC. This translates into CASSQDLAGGLLSYEQYF.

In this sample, this clonotype turned up many times. This chain uses TRBV4-2 with TRBJ1-3, with D perhaps TRBD1 (5 bases). This CDR3 region has 17 residues. V was shortened by 0 bases and J by 6 bases, with 18 bases between the two germline ends. Germline values: CDR1 LGHNA, CDR2 YNFKEQ. CDR3 sequence (DNA): TGTGCCAGCAGCCAAGATCCTGAGAGGGGCGTAGTAAACACCATATATTTT. Translating it yields CASSQDPERGVVNTIYF.

The chain combines TRBV20-1 with TRBJ2-5; maybe TRBD2 (5 bases). Trimming took 3 bases from V and 3 from J, leaving 8 bases between them. Germline-derived CDR1 and CDR2 are DFQATT and SNEGSKA (reference sequence). The CDR3 loop spans 12 amino acids. CDR3 sequence reads: CSARQTKETQYF. In DNA, the CDR3 is TGCAGTGCTAGGCAGACTAAAGAGACCCAGTACTTC.